This T cell receptor (beta chain) emerged from a study of blood T cells in healthy people across ages. Germline CDR1 reads SGHRS; CDR2 reads YFSETQ. V was trimmed by 4 bases and J by 2 bases, leaving 12 bases between them. This CDR3 region has 15 residues. Russia was home to the donors, healthy Caucasian individuals aged about 6 to 90. The sample holds many counts of this clonotype. With a J-beta primer mix and a sample-barcoded 5' primer, a second PCR ran 7 to 11 cycles. Any given sample supplied a minimum of 3 million CDR3-containing paired-end reads. One entry per CDR3 protein results from TCRdb running MiXCR on the 5' RACE reads. Altogether about 640,000 distinct CDR3 sequences are present, roughly 30% being singletons, with the ten largest covering 15% to 19%.

The clonotype comes from a woman of 80 years or more in good health. The chain links TRBV5-1 to TRBJ1-4; D remains unclear. The specimen was blood. CDR3 sequence: CASSPAGFTNEKLFF. CDR3 in DNA: TGCGCCAGCAGCCCGGCCGGGTTCACTAATGAAAAACTGTTTTTT.